The next 7 T cell receptor beta chains were all read from a single sample in a study of regulatory T cells in long-lasting Graves disease. Sample time point: persistent/refractory GD, antithyroid drugs over 5 years with positive TRAb. There was RNA extracted from PBMCs, and the TCR library was made from it. Arm-PCR with iRepertoire HTBI primers amplified the CDR3 regions for these TCR beta libraries. TCRdb ran MiXCR on the multiplex PCR reads and lists one entry per CDR3 protein. This table holds almost 350,000 distinct CDR3 sequences, about 20% found once. Sequencing was performed on peripheral blood mononuclear cells (PBMCs), taken when the disease was refractory, from a patient treated with antithyroid drugs. These receptors were collected from a female donor with Graves disease.

This clonotype was detected many times. The gene calls are TRBV12-3 or TRBV12-4 and TRBJ2-2; D possibly corresponds to TRBD1 (5 bases). CDR3 length equals 19 residues. V was shortened by 1 base and J by 2 bases, with 20 bases between the two germline ends. The CDR3 DNA follows: TGTGCCAGCAGTTTAGACCCACCGTCGGGCAGGGCTAACACCGGGGAGCTGTTTTTT. It specifies CASSLDPPSGRANTGELFF.

This clonotype was observed at least ten times. This chain links TRBV6-1 with TRBJ2-7; 9 positions agree with TRBD1. Per germline, CDR1 MNHNS and CDR2 SASEGT. The CDR3 runs 13 residues. The V gene end was trimmed by 6 bases and the J gene end by 2 bases; junction bases not matched to a gene: 2. The CDR3 is CASRGQGTYEQYF. The CDR3 DNA is TGTGCCAGCAGAGGACAGGGGACCTACGAGCAGTACTTC.

This clonotype was seen repeatedly, ten times or more. The chain joins TRBV2 to TRBJ2-7; possibly TRBD1 or TRBD2 for D (6 bases each). Trimming took 7 bases from V and 6 from J, leaving 22 bases between them. CDR1 SNHLY and CDR2 FYNNEI come from the germline V gene. The CDR3 totals 15 residues. The DNA for the CDR3 is TGTGCCAGCATGACCGGGGGACATCGGCGATCCGAGCAGTACTTC. Translated, it gives CASMTGGHRRSEQYF.

Ten or more counts support this clonotype. This rearrangement joins TRBV20-1 to TRBJ1-4; the match to TRBD1 covers 8 bases. This CDR3 has 15 amino acids. V was pared by 1 base and J by 5 bases, with 6 bases of the junction left unmatched. CDR1 and CDR2 (germline): DFQATT, SNEGSKA (reference sequence). The CDR3: CSARVATGVNEKLFF. DNA of the CDR3: TGCAGTGCTAGAGTTGCGACAGGGGTGAATGAAAAACTGTTTTTT.

This chain connects TRBV3-1 to TRBJ2-7; D ambiguous. Per the germline V gene, CDR1 is LGHDT and CDR2 is YNNKEL (reference sequence). Trimming shortened V by 3 bases and J by 2 bases, and 8 bases separated the two germline ends. This CDR3 comprises 13 residues. CDR3 DNA: TGTGCCAGCAGCCAGCACGGCCCCTACGAGCAGTACTTC. Amino acids: CASSQHGPYEQYF.

J is TRBJ1-4 and V is TRBV4-2; tentative D call: TRBD1 (5 bases). Looked up from germline, CDR1 is LGHNA and CDR2 is YNFKEQ. V was cut by 3 bases and J by 5 bases, with 16 bases left in between. The CDR3 contains 16 residues. Here the CDR3 DNA reads TGTGCCAGCAGCCAGTACGGACAAGCCGTCAATGAAAAACTGTTTTTT. This sequence encodes CASSQYGQAVNEKLFF.

This clonotype occurred a few times. The chain joins TRBV4-1 to TRBJ2-7, with 7 bases fitting TRBD1. This CDR3 spans 14 amino acids. The V segment lost 4 bases and the J segment 3 bases; nucleotides outside the gene matches: 6. Germline CDR1 is MGHRA and CDR2 is YSYEKL. The CDR3: CASSPRTGHYEQYF. CDR3 in DNA: TGCGCCAGCAGCCCCCGGACAGGACACTACGAGCAGTACTTC.